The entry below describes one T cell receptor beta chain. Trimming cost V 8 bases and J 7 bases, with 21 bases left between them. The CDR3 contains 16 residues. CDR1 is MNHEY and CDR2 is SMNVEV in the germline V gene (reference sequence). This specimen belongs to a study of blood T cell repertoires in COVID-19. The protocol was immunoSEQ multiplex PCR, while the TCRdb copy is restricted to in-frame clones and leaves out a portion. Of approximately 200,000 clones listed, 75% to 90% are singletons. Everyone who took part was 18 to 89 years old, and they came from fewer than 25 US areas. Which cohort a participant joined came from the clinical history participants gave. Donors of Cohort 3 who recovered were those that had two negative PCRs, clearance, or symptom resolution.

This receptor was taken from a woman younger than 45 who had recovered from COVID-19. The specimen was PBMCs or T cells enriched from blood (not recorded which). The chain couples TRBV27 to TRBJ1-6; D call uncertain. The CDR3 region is CASYYEVWRPNSPLHF. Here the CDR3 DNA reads TGTGCCAGCTACTACGAGGTGTGGCGACCCAATTCACCCCTCCACTTT.